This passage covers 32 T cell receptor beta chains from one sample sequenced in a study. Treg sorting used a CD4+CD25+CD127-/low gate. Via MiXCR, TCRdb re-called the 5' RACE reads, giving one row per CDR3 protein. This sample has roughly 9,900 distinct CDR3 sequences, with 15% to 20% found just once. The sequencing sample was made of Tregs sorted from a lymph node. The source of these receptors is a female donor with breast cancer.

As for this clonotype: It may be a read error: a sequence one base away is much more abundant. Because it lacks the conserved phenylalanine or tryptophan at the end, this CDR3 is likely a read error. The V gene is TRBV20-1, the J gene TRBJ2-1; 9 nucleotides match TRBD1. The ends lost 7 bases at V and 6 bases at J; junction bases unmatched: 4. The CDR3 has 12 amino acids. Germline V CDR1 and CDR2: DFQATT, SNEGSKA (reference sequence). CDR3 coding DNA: TGCAGTGTCGGGACAGGGATCAATGAGCAGTTCATC. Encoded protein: CSVGTGINEQFI.

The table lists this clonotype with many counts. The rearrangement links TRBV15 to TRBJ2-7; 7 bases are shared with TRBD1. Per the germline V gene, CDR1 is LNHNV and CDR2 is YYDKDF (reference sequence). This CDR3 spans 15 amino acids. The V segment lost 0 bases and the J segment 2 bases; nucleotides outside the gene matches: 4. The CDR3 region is CATSRDRDSTYEQYF. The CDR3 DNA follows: TGTGCCACCAGCAGAGATCGGGACAGCACCTACGAGCAGTACTTC.

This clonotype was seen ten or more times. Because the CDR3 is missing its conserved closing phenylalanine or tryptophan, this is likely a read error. CDR3 residues: CASSLGIPGAKNIQYS. The CDR3 DNA is TGTGCCAGCAGCTTAGGCATACCTGGCGCCAAAAACATTCAGTACTCC. The rearrangement uses TRBV5-5 and TRBJ2-4; the D is unclear. V lost 2 bases, J lost 1 base, and 13 bases lay in between. The germline V gene has CDR1 SGHKS and CDR2 YYEKEE (reference sequence). The CDR3 runs 16 residues.

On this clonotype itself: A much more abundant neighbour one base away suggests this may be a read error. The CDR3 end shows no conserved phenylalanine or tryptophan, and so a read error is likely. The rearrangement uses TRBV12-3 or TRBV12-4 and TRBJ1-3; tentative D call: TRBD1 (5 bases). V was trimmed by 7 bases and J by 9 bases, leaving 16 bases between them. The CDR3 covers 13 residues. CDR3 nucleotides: TGTGCCAGCACACCGGGGCCGAGGGTCACCATATATCTT. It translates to CASTPGPRVTIYL.

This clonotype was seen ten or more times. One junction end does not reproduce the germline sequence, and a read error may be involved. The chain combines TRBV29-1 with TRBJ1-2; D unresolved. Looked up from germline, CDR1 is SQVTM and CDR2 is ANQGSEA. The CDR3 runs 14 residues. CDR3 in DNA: TGCAGCGTTGAGTGGAATCCCCCTTCCTATAGCTACACCTTC. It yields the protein CSVEWNPPSYSYTF.

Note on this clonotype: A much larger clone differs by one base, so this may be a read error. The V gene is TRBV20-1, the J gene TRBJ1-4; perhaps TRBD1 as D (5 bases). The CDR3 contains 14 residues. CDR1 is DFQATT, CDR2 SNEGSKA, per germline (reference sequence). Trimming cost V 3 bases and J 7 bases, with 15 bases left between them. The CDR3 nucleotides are TGCAGTGCTAGGGACTGTGGGGGTGGTGAAAAACTGTTTTTT. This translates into CSARDCGGGEKLFF.

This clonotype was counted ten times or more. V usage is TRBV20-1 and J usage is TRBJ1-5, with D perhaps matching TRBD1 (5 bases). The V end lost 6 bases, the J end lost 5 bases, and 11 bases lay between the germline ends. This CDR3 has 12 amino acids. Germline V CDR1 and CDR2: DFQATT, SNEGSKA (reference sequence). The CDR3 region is CSASGIDQPQHF. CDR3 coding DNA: TGCAGTGCGTCAGGGATCGATCAGCCCCAGCATTTT.

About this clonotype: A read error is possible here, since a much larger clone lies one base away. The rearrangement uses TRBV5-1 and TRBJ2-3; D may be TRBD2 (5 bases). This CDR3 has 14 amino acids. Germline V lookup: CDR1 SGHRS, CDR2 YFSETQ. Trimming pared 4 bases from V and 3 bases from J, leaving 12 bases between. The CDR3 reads CASSPSRETDTQYF. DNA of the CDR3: TGCGCCAGCAGCCCCTCTAGGGAGACAGATACGCAGTATTTT. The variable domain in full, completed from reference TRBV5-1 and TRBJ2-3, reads KAGVTQTPRYLIKTRGQQVTLSCSPISGHRSVSWYQQTPGQGLQFLFEYFSETQRNKGNFPGRFSGRQFSNSRSEMNVSTLELGDSALYLCASSPSRETDTQYFGPGTRLTVL.

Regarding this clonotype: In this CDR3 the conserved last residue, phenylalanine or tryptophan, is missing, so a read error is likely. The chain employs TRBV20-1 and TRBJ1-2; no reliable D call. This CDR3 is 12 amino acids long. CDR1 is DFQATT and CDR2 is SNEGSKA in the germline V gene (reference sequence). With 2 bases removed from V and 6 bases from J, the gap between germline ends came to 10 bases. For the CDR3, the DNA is TGCAGTGCTAGAAATCGGGAAGATGGCTACACCCTC. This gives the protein CSARNREDGYTL.

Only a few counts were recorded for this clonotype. CDR3 region: CASSPTLGTAFQGEQYF. The CDR3 bases are TGCGCCAGCAGCCCAACCCTGGGGACAGCGTTTCAAGGAGAGCAGTACTTC. The rearrangement links TRBV5-1 to TRBJ2-7, with 7 bases identical to TRBD1. This CDR3 region has 17 residues. Germline assignment: CDR1 SGHRS and CDR2 YFSETQ. The V segment lost 4 bases and the J segment 7 bases; nucleotides outside the gene matches: 20.

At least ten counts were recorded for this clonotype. The CDR3 region has the DNA TGTGCCAGCAGCGCATACAGGGACGCCGAAGCTTTCTTT. Encoded protein: CASSAYRDAEAFF. The genes are TRBV7-2 and TRBJ1-1, with D perhaps TRBD1 (6 bases). The V end lost 5 bases, the J end lost 8 bases, and 15 bases lay between the germline ends. The CDR3 is made up of 13 amino acids. Germline V gene data show CDR1 as SGHTA and CDR2 as FQGNSA.

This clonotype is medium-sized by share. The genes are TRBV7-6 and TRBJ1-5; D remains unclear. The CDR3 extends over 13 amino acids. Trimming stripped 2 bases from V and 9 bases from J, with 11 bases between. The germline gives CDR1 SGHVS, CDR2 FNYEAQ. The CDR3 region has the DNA TGTGCCAGCAGCTTATTCATCGGTCGGCCCCAGCATTTT. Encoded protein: CASSLFIGRPQHF. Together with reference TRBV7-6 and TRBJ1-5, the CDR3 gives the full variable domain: GAGVSQSPRYKVTKRGQDVALRCDPISGHVSLYWYRQALGQGPEFLTYFNYEAQQDKSGLPNDRFSAERPEGSISTLTIQRTEQRDSAMYRCASSLFIGRPQHFGDGTRLSIL.

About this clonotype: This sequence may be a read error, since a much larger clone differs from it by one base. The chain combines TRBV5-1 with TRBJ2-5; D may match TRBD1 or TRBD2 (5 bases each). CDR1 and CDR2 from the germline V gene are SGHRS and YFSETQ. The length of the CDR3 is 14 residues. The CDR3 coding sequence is TGCGTCAGCAGCTTCGGGGCAGCCCAAGAGACCCAGTACTTC. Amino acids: CVSSFGAAQETQYF.

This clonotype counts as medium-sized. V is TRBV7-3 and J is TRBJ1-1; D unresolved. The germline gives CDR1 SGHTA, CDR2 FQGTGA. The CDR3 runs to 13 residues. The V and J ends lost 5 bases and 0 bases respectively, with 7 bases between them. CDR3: CASSANLNTEAFF. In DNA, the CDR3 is TGTGCCAGCAGCGCGAACTTGAACACTGAAGCTTTCTTT.

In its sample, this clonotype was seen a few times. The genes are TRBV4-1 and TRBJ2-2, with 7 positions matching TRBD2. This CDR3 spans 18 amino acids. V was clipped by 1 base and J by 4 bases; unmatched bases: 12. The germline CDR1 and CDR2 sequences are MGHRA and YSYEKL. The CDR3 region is CASSQGPLARRRTGELFF. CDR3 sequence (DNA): TGCGCCAGCAGCCAAGGGCCACTAGCGAGACGTCGCACCGGGGAGCTGTTTTTT.

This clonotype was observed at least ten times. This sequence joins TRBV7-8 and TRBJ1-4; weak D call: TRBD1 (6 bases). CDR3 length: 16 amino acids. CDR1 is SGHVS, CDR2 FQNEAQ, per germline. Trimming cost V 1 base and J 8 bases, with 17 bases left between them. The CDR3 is CASSLGRTGSREKLFF. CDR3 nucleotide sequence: TGTGCCAGCAGCTTAGGACGAACAGGGAGTCGAGAAAAACTGTTTTTT.

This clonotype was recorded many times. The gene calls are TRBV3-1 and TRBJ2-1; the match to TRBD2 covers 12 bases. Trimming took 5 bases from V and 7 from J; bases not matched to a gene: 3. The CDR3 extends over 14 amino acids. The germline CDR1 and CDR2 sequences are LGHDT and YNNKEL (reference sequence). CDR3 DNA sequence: TGTGCCAGCAGCGGACTAGCGGGATTAAATGAGCAGTTCTTC. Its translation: CASSGLAGLNEQFF.

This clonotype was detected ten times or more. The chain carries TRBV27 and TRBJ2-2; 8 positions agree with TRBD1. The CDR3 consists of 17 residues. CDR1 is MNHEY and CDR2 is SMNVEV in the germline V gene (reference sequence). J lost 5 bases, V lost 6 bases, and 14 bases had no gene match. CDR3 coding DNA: TGTGCCAGCAGGATAAAAATCAGGGGGCTGGTGACCGGGGAGCTGTTTTTT. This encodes CASRIKIRGLVTGELFF.

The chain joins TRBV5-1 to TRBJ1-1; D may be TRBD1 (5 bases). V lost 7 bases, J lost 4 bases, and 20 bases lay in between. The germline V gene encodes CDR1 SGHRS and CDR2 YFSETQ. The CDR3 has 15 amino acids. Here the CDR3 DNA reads TGCGCCAGCGCGATTGGGGGAATGGCAAGCACTGAAGCTTTCTTT. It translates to CASAIGGMASTEAFF. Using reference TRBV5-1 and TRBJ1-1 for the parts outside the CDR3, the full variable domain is KAGVTQTPRYLIKTRGQQVTLSCSPISGHRSVSWYQQTPGQGLQFLFEYFSETQRNKGNFPGRFSGRQFSNSRSEMNVSTLELGDSALYLCASAIGGMASTEAFFGQGTRLTVV.

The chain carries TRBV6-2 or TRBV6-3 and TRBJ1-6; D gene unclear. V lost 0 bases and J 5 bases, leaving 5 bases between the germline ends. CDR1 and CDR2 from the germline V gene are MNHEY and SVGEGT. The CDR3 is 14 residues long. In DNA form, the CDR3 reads TGTGCCAGCAGTTACTCGGCGAATAATTCACCCCTCCACTTT. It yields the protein CASSYSANNSPLHF.

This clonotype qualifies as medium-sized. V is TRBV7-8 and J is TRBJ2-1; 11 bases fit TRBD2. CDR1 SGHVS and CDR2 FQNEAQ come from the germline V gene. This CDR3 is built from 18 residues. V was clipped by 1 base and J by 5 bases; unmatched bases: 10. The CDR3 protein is CASSLVPTTSGVDNEQFF. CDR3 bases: TGTGCCAGCAGCTTAGTACCGACGACTAGCGGGGTTGACAATGAGCAGTTCTTC.

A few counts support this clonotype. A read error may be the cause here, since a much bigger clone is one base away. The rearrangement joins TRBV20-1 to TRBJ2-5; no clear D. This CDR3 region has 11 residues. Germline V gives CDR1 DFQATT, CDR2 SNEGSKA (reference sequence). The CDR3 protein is CRAQHQETQYF. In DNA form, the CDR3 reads TGCAGGGCACAGCACCAAGAGACCCAGTACTTC.

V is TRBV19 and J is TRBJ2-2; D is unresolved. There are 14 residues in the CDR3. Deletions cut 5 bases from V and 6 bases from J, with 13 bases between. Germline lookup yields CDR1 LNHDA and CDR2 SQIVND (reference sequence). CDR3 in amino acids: CASSPLTWSGELFF. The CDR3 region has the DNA TGTGCCAGTAGTCCTCTGACATGGTCCGGGGAGCTGTTTTTT. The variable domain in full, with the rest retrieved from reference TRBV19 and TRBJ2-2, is DGGITQSPKYLFRKEGQNVTLSCEQNLNHDAMYWYRQDPGQGLRLIYYSQIVNDFQKGDIAEGYSVSREKKESFPLTVTSAQKNPTAFYLCASSPLTWSGELFFGEGSRLTVL.

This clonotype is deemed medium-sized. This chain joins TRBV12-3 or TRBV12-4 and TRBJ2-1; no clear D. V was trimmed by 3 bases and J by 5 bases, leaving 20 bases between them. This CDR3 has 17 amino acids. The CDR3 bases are TGTGCCAGCAGTTTTGATGGCTGGCCCAACCTTAACAATGAGCAGTTCTTC. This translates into CASSFDGWPNLNNEQFF.

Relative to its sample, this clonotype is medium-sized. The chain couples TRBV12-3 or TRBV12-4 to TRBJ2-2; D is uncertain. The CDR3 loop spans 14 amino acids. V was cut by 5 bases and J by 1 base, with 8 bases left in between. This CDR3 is CASSVWGNTGELFF. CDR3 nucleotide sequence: TGTGCCAGCAGTGTTTGGGGGAACACCGGGGAGCTGTTTTTT.

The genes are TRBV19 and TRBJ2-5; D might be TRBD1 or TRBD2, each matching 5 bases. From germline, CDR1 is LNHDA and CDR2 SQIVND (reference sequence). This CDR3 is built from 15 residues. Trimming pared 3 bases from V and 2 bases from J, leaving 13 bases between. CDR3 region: CASSIQGRPQETQYF. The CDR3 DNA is TGTGCCAGTAGTATTCAGGGACGCCCACAAGAGACCCAGTACTTC.

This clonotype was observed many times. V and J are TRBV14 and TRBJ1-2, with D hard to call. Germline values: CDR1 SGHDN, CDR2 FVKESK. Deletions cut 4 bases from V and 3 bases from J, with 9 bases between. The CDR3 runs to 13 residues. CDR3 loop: CASSRVHDYGYTF. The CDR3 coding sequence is TGTGCCAGCAGCCGGGTCCATGACTATGGCTACACCTTC.

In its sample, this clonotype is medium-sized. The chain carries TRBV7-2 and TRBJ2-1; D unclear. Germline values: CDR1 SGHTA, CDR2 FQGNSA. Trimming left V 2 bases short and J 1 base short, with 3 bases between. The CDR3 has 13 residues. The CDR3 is CASSLTSYNEQFF. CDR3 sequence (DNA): TGTGCCAGCAGCTTAACATCCTACAATGAGCAGTTCTTC.

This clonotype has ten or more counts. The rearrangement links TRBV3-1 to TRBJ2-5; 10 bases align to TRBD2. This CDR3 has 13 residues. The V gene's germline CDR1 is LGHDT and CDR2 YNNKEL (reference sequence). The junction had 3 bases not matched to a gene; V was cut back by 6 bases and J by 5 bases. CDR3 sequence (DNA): TGTGCCAGCAGGCTAGCGGGAGTCGAGACCCAGTACTTC. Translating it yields CASRLAGVETQYF.

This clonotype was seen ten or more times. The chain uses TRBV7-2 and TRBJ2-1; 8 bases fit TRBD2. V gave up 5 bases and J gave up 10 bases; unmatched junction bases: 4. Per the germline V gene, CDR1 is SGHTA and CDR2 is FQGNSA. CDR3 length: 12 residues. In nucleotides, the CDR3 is TGTGCCAGCAGCCACCGGGGGGGGGAGCAGTTCTTC. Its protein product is CASSHRGGEQFF.

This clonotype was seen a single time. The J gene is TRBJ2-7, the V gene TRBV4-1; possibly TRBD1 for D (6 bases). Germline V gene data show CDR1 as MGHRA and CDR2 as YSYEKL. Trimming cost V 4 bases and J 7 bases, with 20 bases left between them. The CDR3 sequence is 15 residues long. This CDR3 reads CASSPLMGADWEQYF. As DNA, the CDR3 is TGCGCCAGCAGCCCCCTAATGGGGGCCGATTGGGAGCAGTACTTC.

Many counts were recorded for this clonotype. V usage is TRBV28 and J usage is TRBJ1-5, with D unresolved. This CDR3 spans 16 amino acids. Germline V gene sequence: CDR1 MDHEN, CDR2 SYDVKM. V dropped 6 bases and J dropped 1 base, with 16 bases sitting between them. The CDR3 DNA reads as TGTGCCAGCAGCATAGAGGCAGTCAGGAGCAATCAGCCCCAGCATTTT. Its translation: CASSIEAVRSNQPQHF.